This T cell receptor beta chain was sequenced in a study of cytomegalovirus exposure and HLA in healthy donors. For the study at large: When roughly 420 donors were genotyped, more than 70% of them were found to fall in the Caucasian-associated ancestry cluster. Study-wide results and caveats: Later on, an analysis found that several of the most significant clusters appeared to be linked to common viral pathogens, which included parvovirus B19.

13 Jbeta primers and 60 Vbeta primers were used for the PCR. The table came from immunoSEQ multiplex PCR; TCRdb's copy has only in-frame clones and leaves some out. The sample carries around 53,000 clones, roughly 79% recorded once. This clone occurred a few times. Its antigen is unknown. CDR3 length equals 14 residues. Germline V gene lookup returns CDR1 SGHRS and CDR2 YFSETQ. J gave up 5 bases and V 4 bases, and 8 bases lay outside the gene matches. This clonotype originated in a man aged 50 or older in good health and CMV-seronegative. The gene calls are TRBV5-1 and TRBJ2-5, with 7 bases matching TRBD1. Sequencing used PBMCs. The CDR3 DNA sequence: TGCGCCAGCAGCCCAGGGGGTTGGGAGGAGACCCAGTACTTC. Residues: CASSPGGWEETQYF. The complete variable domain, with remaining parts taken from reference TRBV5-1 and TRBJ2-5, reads KAGVTQTPRYLIKTRGQQVTLSCSPISGHRSVSWYQQTPGQGLQFLFEYFSETQRNKGNFPGRFSGRQFSNSRSEMNVSTLELGDSALYLCASSPGGWEETQYFGPGTRLLVL.